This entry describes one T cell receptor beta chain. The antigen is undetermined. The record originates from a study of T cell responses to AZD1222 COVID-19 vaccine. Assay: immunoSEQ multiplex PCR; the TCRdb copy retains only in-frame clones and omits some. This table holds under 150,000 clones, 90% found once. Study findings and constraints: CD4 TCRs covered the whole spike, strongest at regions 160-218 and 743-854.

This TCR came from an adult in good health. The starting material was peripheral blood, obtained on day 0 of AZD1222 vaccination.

CDR3 nucleotides: TGCGCCAGCAGTAAGTTCTCTAGCACAGATACGCAGTATTTT. It yields the protein CASSKFSSTDTQYF. The chain uses TRBV5-1 and TRBJ2-3; D remains unclear. Germline V gene data show CDR1 as SGHRS and CDR2 as YFSETQ. Trimming removed 5 bases at V and 0 bases at J, with 10 bases between. The CDR3 sequence is 14 residues long.